This T cell receptor (beta chain) was sequenced in a study of T cells after yellow fever vaccination (dated by TCRdb to between 2018 and 2020). Regarding the study in general: The SMART-Seq v4 Ultra Low Input RNA kit was used to prepare libraries from fractions with low cell numbers. To track T-cell clones before and after primary and booster YFV17D yellow fever vaccination, bulk TCR alpha and beta repertoires were sequenced longitudinally. Two healthy male donors made up the cohort, one aged 18 to 29 years and the other aged 30 to 40 years. Blood samples were taken at several timepoints before and after primary and secondary immunization, and bulk PBMC replicates and cell subsets were isolated. Points the paper makes about the study in general: Only two donors were included in the study, so the extent to which the findings can be generalized is limited. Computational filtering was required because FACS-sorted repertoires could contain abundant contaminating clonotypes from the bulk population. Most clones expanded after primary vaccination were re-detected after the booster (almost 98% of CD4 and roughly 87% of CD8), suggesting broad memory maintenance. A small share of clonotypes was detected in both CD4 and CD8 compartments, with the overlap likely arising from convergent recombination. The secondary T-cell response was weaker than the primary response but faster, peaking on day 5 instead of day 15.

Interpreted using the paper, the treatment or condition label stands for: live attenuated yellow fever vaccine strain. At every blood-draw timepoint, two biological replicates of bulk PBMCs were collected. A standard Ficoll-Paque protocol was used to isolate PBMCs from peripheral blood. TriZol was used to extract RNA from bulk PBMCs, CD4 and CD8 fractions, and dextramer-positive and dextramer-negative fractions. This clonotype was detected only a few times. Which antigen it targets is not known. No base quality information exists; no much larger clone differs at one position. V is pared back by 4 bases and J by 9 bases, with 7 bases lying between the germline termini. Taken from the germline V gene, the CDR1 and CDR2 loops are SQVTM and ANQGSEA. Inclusive of the bounding cysteine and phenylalanine, the CDR3 is 10 residues long. Here the CDR3 DNA is all that survives: 30 bases in frame from base 1. TCR cDNA was made using 5'RACE template switching, a step that added a universal primer site and unique molecular identifiers. cDNA synthesis was primed from both the TCR alpha and TCR beta constant segments. Library amplification used two PCR steps, and the second PCR step added sample barcodes and sequencing adapters. Sequencing of libraries was done on Illumina HiSeq 2500 (2x100 bp) or NovaSeq (2x150 bp). In the original analysis: Reads were demultiplexed and collapsed into UMI consensus sequences with MIGEC, and V(D)J alignment was performed with MiXCR. Vaccine-responding clonotypes were identified with edgeR using replicate PBMC samples, with FDR below 0.01 and a log2 fold change above 5 up to day 15 being required. Each bulk clonotype was labeled CD4 or CD8 based on which sequenced repertoire, CD4 or CD8, contained the clonotype at higher abundance. TCRdb's own reprocessing of the public reads used fastp at Q25 and MiXCR and kept productive beta chains. Duplicate CDR3 protein sequences are folded into a single record with the most common DNA and genes. The V and J calls come from TCRdb's annotation, not from the publication. The sample table records roughly 340,000 distinct CDR3 sequences; about 9.5% of these occur just once. The ten biggest clones cover about a sixth of the sample.

This specimen consisted of PBMCs, obtained on the day of the first yellow fever vaccination. Recombination joined TRBV29-1 with TRBJ2-4; no D segment can be confidently identified. The TCR was taken from a young man who received the YFV17D yellow fever vaccine. The CDR3 has the sequence CSVVYGIQYF. The nucleotides are TGCAGCGTTGTTTACGGCATTCAGTACTTC.